This record covers a single T cell receptor beta chain. The antigen remains unidentified. At one end, the junction sequence differs from germline, possibly due to a read error. A single record per CDR3 protein comes from TCRdb applying MiXCR to the reads. The sample has approximately 910,000 distinct CDR3 sequences, around 29% seen once. The data were taken from a study of T cell repertoires in cytomegalovirus infection. About the research overall: Selected CMV epitopes included recently identified HLA-C-restricted ones as well as well-studied HLA-B-restricted ones. CMV infection plus the matching HLA type was flagged by public TCR beta signatures. Study-level findings and limits: There were HLA-C-restricted CMV-specific TCR beta clonotypes dominating the ex vivo response.

The CDR3 is made up of 9 amino acids. The germline V gene encodes CDR1 SGHVS and CDR2 FQNEAQ. This receptor was identified in a human donor in good health (CMV status not recorded). Some clones in this sample may be carry-over from other donors' samples. This chain connects TRBV7-8 to TRBJ1-2; D is undetermined. The sample consisted of cultured CD8+ T cells from PBMCs, taken from culture after CMV antigen stimulation. This chain's CDR3 is CASSGRGSF. CDR3 DNA sequence: TGTGCCAGCAGCGGGAGAGGCAGTTTC.